The clone carrying this T cell receptor (beta chain) has more than one count but fewer than ten. Using its own MiXCR run on the RACE reads, TCRdb lists one record per CDR3 protein. The data hold 150,000 or so distinct CDR3 sequences, with about 14% observed a single time. Noted time point: patch test 1, 2 weeks after DPC sensitization. Specified treatment: therapeutic diphenylcyclopropenone sensitization with weekly scalp DPC. The CDR3 loop spans 15 amino acids. Germline-derived CDR1 and CDR2 are MNHNS and SASEGT. V dropped 2 bases and J dropped 4; count of bases not matched to a gene: 5. The data derive from a study of human T cells and chemical hapten exposure. Study-wide background: It was small differences in pooled library volume that mainly caused per-sample TCR yields to vary.

The sequencing here drew on whole blood, taken in connection with sensitization to the hapten diphenylcyclopropenone (DPC). The clonotype originates from a young woman with alopecia areata. Some clones in this sample may be carry-over from other donors' samples. V usage is TRBV6-1 and J usage is TRBJ1-5; 7 positions match TRBD1. Here the CDR3 DNA reads TGTGCCAGCAGTGAATTTGCAGGGGGGAATCAGCCCCAGCATTTT. Protein sequence: CASSEFAGGNQPQHF.